This T cell receptor beta chain comes out of a study of T cell responses to AZD1222 COVID-19 vaccine. Across the study: Doses given second, at about 4 or about 12 weeks, were pooled.

This clone showed up just once. As yet, its antigen is unknown. The CDR3 is 11 amino acids. In germline, CDR1 is SGHTA, CDR2 FQGNSA. V was clipped by 8 bases and J by 6 bases, with 7 bases between them. Study results and caveats: Targets within unmutated variant regions were reportedly found for nearly half of spike-specific TCRs. It was only 6 or 7 AZD1222 recipients who were seropositive at baseline. Receipt of two AZD1222 doses was followed by a rise in Spike-specific TCR breadth and depth.

Repertoires were generated with immunoSEQ multiplex PCR, while TCRdb's copy carries only in-frame clones and drops some. This table holds some 120,000 clones, approximately 85% found once. The sequencing here drew on peripheral blood, taken on day 0 of AZD1222 vaccination. This receptor was obtained from an adult in good health. The chain recombines TRBV7-2 with TRBJ2-2; D is ambiguous. The CDR3 DNA follows: TGTGCCAGCTCTCCCCCCGGGGAGCTGTTTTTT. Encoded protein: CASSPPGELFF.